This T cell receptor beta chain came from a study of cytomegalovirus exposure and HLA in healthy donors. Study results and caveats: The HLA-A and HLA-B alleles of most subjects were reportedly predicted accurately from TCR beta sequences. In an earlier analysis, in several hundred donors, most V segments appeared productive either ~90% or ~30% of the time.

Comments on this clone: No antigen is known for it.

PCR involved 60 Vbeta and 13 Jbeta primers. Libraries were prepared by immunoSEQ multiplex PCR; TCRdb keeps only in-frame clonotypes and omits some of them. The table shows approximately 170,000 clones, with around four fifths occurring only once. CDR1 is GTSNPN, CDR2 SVGIG, per germline (reference sequence). Losses at the gene ends were 4 bases for V and 3 bases for J; bases not matched to a gene: 8. The CDR3 extends over 15 amino acids. The receptor was derived from a male donor in good health and CMV-seropositive. The sample comprised PBMCs. V gene TRBV30 combines with J gene TRBJ2-3; 9 bases agree with TRBD1. The DNA for the CDR3 is TGTGCCTGGATTAGGACAGGGGCATTGACAGATACGCAGTATTTT. Translation gives CAWIRTGALTDTQYF.